These T cell receptor beta chains were read from a single sample in a study of control samples from healthy donors and cancer patients. Sequencing was performed with immunoSEQ multiplex PCR; in TCRdb, only in-frame clones are kept and a portion is missing. The data contain roughly 83,000 clones, roughly 78% of them seen just once; the ten biggest clones take up roughly 9.8%. Sequenced sample: blood. The receptors were gathered from a woman aged 60-70 years in good health. Each CDR3 is given with its conserved first and last residue. D genes are given only for firm matches. Only some rows state a clone size, as once, few, many or a class for expanded clones.

size: NA; D: NA; J: TRBJ1-5; V: TRBV28; CDR3: CASSFNQPQHF; DNA: TGTGCCAGCAGTTTCAATCAGCCCCAGCATTTT
size: NA; D: NA; J: TRBJ1-5; V: TRBV28; CDR3: CASSLSGYQPQHF; DNA: TGTGCCAGCAGTTTATCCGGCTATCAGCCCCAGCATTTT
size: NA; D: NA; J: TRBJ1-3; V: TRBV27; CDR3: CATSVGSGNTIYF; DNA: TGTGCCACCAGTGTAGGGTCGGGAAACACCATATATTTT
size: medium-sized; D: TRBD1; J: TRBJ2-7; V: TRBV3-1/TRBV3-2; CDR3: CASSRRQGIYEQYF; DNA: TGTGCCAGCAGCCGACGACAGGGTATTTACGAGCAGTACTTC
size: NA; D: NA; J: TRBJ2-5; V: TRBV6-5; CDR3: CASHTLVSETQYF; DNA: TGTGCCAGCCATACCCTGGTCTCGGAGACCCAGTACTTC
size: NA; D: TRBD2; J: TRBJ2-3; V: TRBV12-5; CDR3: CASGLALLAGGGTDTQYF; DNA: TGTGCTAGTGGTTTGGCCCTCCTAGCGGGGGGTGGCACAGATACGCAGTATTTT
size: NA; D: TRBD2; J: TRBJ2-5; V: TRBV3-1/TRBV3-2; CDR3: CASSHRTSGQETQYF; DNA: TGTGCCAGCAGCCACAGGACTAGCGGCCAAGAGACCCAGTACTTC
size: NA; D: NA; J: TRBJ1-2; V: TRBV2; CDR3: CASSEAPNYGYTF; DNA: TGTGCCAGCAGTGAAGCCCCTAACTATGGCTACACCTTC
size: NA; D: TRBD1; J: TRBJ1-2; V: TRBV2; CDR3: CASRRQGYGYTF; DNA: TGTGCCAGCAGGAGACAGGGGTATGGCTACACCTTC
size: NA; D: TRBD1; J: TRBJ1-2; V: TRBV5-1; CDR3: CASSWGTGGPLSNYGYTF; DNA: TGCGCCAGCAGCTGGGGGACAGGGGGTCCGCTGTCTAACTATGGCTACACCTTC
size: NA; D: NA; J: TRBJ2-2; V: TRBV5-1; CDR3: CASSPRQGFGGELFF; DNA: TGCGCCAGCAGCCCACGGCAGGGTTTTGGCGGGGAGCTGTTTTTT